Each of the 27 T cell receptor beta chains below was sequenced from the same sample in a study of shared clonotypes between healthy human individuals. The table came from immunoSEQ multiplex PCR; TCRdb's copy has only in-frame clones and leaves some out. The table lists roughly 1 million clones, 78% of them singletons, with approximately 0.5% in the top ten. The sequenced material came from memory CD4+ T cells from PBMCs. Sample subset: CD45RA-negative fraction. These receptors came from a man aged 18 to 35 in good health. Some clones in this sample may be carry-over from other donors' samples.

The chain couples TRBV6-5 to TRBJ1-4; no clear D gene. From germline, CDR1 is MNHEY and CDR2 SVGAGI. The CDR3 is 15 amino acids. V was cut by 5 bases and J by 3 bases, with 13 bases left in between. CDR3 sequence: CASSGRGVANEKLFF. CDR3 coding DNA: TGTGCCAGCAGTGGCCGTGGTGTCGCTAATGAAAAACTGTTTTTT.

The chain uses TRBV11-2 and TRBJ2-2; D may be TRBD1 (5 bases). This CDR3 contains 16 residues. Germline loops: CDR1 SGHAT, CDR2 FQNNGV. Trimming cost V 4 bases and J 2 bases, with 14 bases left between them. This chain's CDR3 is CASSSIKGANTGELFF. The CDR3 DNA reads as TGTGCCAGCAGCTCAATTAAAGGGGCTAACACCGGGGAGCTGTTTTTT.

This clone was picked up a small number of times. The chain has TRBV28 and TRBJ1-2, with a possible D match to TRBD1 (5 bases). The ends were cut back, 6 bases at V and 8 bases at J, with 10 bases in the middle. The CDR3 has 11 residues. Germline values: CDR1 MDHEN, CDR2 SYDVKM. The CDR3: CASRQGSGYTF. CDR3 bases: TGTGCCAGCAGGCAGGGATCCGGCTACACCTTC.

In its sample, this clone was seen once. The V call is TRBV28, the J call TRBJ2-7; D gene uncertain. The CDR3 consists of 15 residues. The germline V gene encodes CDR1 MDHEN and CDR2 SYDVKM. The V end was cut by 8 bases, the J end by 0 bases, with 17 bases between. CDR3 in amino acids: CASRAPGRISYEQYF. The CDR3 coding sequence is TGTGCCAGCCGGGCCCCCGGACGGATCTCCTACGAGCAGTACTTC.

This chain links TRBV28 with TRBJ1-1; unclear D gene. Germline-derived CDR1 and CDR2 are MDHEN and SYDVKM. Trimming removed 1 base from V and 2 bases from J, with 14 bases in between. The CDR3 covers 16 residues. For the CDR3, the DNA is TGTGCCAGCAGTTTATTGTTGCGTCCAGATAACACTGAAGCTTTCTTT. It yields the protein CASSLLLRPDNTEAFF.

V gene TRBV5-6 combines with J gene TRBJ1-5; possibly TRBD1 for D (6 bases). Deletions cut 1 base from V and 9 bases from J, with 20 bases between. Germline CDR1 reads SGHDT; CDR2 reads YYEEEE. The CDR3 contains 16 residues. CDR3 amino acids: CASSLIGEGGVGPQHF. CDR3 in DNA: TGTGCCAGCAGCTTGATAGGGGAGGGGGGTGTTGGGCCCCAGCATTTT.

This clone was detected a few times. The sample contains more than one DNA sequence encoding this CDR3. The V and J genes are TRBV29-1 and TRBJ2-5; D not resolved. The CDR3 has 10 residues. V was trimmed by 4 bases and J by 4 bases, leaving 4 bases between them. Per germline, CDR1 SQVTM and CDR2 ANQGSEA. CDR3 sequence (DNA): TGCAGCGTTGGTCGAGAGACCCAGTACTTC. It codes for CSVGRETQYF.

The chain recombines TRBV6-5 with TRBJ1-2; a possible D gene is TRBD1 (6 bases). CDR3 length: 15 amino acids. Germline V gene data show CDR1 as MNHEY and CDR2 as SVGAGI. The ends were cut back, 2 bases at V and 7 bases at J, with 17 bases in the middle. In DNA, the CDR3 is TGTGCCAGCAGTTACAGCGGGGGGCGCGGGGGTGGCTACACCTTC. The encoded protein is CASSYSGGRGGGYTF.

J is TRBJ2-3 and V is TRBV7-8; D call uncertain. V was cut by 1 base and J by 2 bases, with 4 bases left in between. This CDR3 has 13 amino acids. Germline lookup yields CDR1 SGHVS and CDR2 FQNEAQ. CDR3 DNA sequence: TGTGCCAGCAGCTTAGTCCTCACAGATACGCAGTATTTT. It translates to CASSLVLTDTQYF.

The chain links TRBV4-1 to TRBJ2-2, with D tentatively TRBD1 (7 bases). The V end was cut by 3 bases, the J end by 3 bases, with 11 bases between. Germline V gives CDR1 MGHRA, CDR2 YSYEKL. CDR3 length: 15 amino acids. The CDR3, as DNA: TGCGCCAGCAGCCAGGAGGGACAGTACACCGGGGAGCTGTTTTTT. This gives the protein CASSQEGQYTGELFF.

The CDR3 loop reads CASRVAGTGELFF. The CDR3 DNA is TGTGCCAGCAGGGTAGCGGGGACCGGGGAGCTGTTTTTT. This sequence joins TRBV2 and TRBJ2-2; 8 nucleotides match TRBD2. CDR3 length equals 13 residues. The germline CDR1 and CDR2 sequences are SNHLY and FYNNEI. The V gene end was trimmed by 6 bases and the J gene end by 5 bases; junction bases not matched to a gene: 2.

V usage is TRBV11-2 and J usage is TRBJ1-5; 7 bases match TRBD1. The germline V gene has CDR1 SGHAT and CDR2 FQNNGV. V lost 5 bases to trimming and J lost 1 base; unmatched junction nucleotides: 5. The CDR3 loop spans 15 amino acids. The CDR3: CASSGGRGSNQPQHF. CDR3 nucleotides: TGTGCCAGCAGCGGAGGCAGGGGGAGCAATCAGCCCCAGCATTTT.

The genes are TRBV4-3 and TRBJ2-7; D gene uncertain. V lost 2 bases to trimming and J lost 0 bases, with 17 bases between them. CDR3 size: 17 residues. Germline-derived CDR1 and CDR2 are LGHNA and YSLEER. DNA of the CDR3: TGCGCCAGCAGCCAAACTTTCGGGCAGTCCTTCTCCTACGAGCAGTACTTC. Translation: CASSQTFGQSFSYEQYF.

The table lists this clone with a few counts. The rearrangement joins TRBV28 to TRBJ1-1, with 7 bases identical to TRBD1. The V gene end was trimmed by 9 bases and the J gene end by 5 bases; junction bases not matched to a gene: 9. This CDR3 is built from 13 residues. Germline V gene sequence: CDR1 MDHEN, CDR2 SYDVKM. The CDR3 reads CASRKTGLTEAFF. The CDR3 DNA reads TGTGCCAGTAGGAAGACAGGGCTAACTGAAGCTTTCTTT.

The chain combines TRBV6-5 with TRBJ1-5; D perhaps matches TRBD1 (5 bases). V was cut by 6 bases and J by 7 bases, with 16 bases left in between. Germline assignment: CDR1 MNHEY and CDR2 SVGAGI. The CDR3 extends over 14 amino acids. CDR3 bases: TGTGCCAGCAGCGCCGGATGGGCAGGGCAGCCCCAGCATTTT. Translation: CASSAGWAGQPQHF.

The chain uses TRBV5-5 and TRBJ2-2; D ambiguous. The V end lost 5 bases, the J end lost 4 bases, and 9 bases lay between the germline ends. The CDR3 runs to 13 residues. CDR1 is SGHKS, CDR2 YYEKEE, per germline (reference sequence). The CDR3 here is CASRGSLTGELFF. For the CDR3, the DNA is TGTGCCAGCAGGGGATCCCTCACCGGGGAGCTGTTTTTT.

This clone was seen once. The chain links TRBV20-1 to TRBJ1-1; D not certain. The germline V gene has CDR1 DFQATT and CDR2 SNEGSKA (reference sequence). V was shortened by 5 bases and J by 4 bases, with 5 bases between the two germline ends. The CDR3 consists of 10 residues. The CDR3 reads CSASSTEAFF. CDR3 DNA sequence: TGCAGTGCTTCCTCCACTGAAGCTTTCTTT.

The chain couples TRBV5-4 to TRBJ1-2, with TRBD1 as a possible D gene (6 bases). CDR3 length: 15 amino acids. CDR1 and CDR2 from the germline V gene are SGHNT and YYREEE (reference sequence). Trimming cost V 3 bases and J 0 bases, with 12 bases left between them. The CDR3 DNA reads TGTGCCAGCAGCTCCTCAGGGGTTACTAACTATGGCTACACCTTC. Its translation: CASSSSGVTNYGYTF.

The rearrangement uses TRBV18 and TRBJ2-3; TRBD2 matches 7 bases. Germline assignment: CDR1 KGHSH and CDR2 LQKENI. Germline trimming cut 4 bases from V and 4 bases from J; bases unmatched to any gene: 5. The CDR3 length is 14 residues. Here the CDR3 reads CASSLGLVPDTQYF. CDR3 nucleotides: TGTGCCAGCTCACTCGGACTAGTGCCAGATACGCAGTATTTT.

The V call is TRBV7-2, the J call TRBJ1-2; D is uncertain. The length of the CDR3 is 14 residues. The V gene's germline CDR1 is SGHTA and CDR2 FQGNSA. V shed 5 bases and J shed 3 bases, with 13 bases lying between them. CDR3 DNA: TGTGCCAGCAGCCCGGAAGGTGGCGACTATGGCTACACCTTC. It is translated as CASSPEGGDYGYTF.

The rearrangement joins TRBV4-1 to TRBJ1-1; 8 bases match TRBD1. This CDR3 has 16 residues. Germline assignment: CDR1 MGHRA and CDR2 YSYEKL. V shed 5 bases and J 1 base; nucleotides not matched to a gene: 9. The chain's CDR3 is CASSELAGTGNTEAFF. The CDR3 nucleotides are TGCGCCAGCAGCGAATTAGCCGGGACAGGGAACACTGAAGCTTTCTTT.

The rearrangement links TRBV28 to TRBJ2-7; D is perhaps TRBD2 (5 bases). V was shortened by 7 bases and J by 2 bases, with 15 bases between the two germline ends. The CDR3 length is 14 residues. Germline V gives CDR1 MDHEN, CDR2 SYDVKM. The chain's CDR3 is CASTPAGGPYEQYF. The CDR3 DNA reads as TGTGCCAGCACCCCCGCCGGAGGACCCTACGAGCAGTACTTC.

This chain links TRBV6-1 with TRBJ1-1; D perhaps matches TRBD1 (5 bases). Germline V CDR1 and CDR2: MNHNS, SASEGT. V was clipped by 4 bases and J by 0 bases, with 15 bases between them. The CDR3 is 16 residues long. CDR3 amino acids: CASSAPPGRLNTEAFF. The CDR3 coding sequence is TGTGCCAGCAGTGCCCCCCCGGGGCGCTTGAACACTGAAGCTTTCTTT.

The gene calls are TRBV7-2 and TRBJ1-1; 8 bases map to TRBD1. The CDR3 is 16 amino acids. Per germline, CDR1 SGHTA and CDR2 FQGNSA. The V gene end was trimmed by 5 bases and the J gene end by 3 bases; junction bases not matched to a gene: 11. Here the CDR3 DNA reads TGTGCCAGCAGCCCCAATAGACAGGGGAGCGACACTGAAGCTTTCTTT. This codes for CASSPNRQGSDTEAFF.

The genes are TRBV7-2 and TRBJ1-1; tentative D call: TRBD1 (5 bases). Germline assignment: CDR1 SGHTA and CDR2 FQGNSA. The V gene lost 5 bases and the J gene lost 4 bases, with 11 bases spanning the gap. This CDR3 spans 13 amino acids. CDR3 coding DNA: TGTGCCAGCAGCCCTAGACAGCGCACTGAAGCTTTCTTT. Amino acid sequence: CASSPRQRTEAFF.

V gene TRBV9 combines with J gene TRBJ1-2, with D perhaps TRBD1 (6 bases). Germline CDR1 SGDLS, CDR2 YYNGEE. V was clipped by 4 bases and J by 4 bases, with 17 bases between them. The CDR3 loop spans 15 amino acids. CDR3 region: CASSLRGDGGYGYTF. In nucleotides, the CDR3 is TGTGCCAGCAGCCTCAGGGGCGACGGAGGCTATGGCTACACCTTC. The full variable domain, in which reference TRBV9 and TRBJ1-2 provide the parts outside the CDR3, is DSGVTQTPKHLITATGQRVTLRCSPRSGDLSVYWYQQSLDQGLQFLIQYYNGEERAKGNILERFSAQQFPDLHSELNLSSLELGDSALYFCASSLRGDGGYGYTFGSGTRLTVV.

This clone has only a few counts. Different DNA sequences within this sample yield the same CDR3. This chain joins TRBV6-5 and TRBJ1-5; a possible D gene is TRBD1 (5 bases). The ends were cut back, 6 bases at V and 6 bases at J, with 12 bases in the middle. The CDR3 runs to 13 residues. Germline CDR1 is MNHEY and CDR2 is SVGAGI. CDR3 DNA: TGTGCCAGCAGGCAGGGTTCGCGTCAGCCCCAGCATTTT. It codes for CASRQGSRQPQHF.